This TCR beta chain is from a study of cytomegalovirus exposure and HLA in healthy donors. The method was immunoSEQ multiplex PCR; TCRdb's version includes in-frame clones alone and lacks a portion of them. The sample holds roughly 150,000 clones, around 89% seen once. The material sequenced was PBMCs. The clonotype originates from a man younger than 35 in good health and CMV-seronegative.

CDR3 DNA sequence: TGTGCCAGCAGGGCGGCGCAAGGAAACACCATATATTTT. This gives the protein CASRAAQGNTIYF. This rearrangement joins TRBV6-1 to TRBJ1-3; unclear D gene. Germline CDR1 and CDR2: MNHNS and SASEGT. V gave up 6 bases and J gave up 4 bases, with 10 bases separating them. CDR3 length: 13 amino acids.